This paragraph reports one T cell receptor beta chain. What it recognizes is unknown. Each patient relapsed following autologous stem cell transplantation, and prior brentuximab vedotin exposure differed. CD8+ T cells were isolated from thawed PBMCs by magnetic negative selection. Classifying best responses yielded complete response, partial response or progressive disease. Unmatched junction bases numbered 12, after V lost 1 base and J lost 6 bases. There are 18 residues in the CDR3. The germline V gene has CDR1 LGHNA and CDR2 YNFKEQ. This sample was taken from a study of PD-1 blockade in classical Hodgkin lymphoma. Study-wide background: Nivolumab dosed at 3 mg/kg went to patients intravenously every 2 weeks.

The repertoire was sequenced with immunoSEQ multiplex PCR; TCRdb's copy has only in-frame clones and lacks some. The sample includes around 13,000 clones, around 80% of them seen just once. Study findings and constraints: Why the repertoires differ is still unclear, perhaps disease activity or prior therapy. By C4D1, CD4+ diversity increased significantly, especially in complete responders.

The chain combines TRBV4-2 with TRBJ1-5; 10 bases map to TRBD1. The TCR originated in a human donor with classical Hodgkin lymphoma. The specimen comprised CD8+ T cells from blood, sampled at baseline. CDR3 sequence: CASSQVWGRGQGPQPQHF. The CDR3 DNA reads TGTGCCAGCAGCCAAGTTTGGGGGAGGGGACAGGGGCCTCAGCCCCAGCATTTT.